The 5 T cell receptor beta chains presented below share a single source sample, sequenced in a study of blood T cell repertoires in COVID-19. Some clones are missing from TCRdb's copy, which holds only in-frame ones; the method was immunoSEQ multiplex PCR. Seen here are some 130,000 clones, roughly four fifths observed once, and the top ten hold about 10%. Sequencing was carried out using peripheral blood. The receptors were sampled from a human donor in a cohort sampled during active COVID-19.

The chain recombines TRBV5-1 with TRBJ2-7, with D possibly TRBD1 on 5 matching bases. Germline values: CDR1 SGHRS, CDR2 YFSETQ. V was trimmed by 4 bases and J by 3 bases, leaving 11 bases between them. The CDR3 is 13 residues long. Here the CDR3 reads CASSPGQLYEQYF. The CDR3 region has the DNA TGCGCCAGCAGCCCAGGACAACTCTACGAGCAGTACTTC.

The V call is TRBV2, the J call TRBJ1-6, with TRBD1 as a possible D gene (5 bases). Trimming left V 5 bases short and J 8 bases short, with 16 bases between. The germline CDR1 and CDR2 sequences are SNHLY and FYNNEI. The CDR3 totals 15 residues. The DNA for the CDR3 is TGTGCCAGCAGTAAAGACAGCTCAGAGCATTCACCCCTCCACTTT. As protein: CASSKDSSEHSPLHF. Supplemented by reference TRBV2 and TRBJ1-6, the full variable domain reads EPEVTQTPSHQVTQMGQEVILRCVPISNHLYFYWYRQILGQKVEFLVSFYNNEISEKSEIFDDQFSVERPDGSNFTLKIRSTKLEDSAMYFCASSKDSSEHSPLHFGNGTRLTVT.

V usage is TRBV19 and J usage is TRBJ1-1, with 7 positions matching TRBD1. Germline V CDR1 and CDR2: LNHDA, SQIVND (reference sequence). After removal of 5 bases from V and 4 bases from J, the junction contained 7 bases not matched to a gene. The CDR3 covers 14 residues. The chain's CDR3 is CASSAGGSGTEAFF. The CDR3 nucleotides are TGTGCCAGTAGTGCAGGGGGTTCGGGCACTGAAGCTTTCTTT.

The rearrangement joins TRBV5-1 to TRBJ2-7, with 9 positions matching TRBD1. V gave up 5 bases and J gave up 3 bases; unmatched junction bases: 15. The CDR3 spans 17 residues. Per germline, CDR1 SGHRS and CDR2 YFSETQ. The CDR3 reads CASSLENRDRVIYEQYF. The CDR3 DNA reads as TGCGCCAGCAGTCTGGAAAACCGGGACAGGGTCATCTACGAGCAGTACTTC.

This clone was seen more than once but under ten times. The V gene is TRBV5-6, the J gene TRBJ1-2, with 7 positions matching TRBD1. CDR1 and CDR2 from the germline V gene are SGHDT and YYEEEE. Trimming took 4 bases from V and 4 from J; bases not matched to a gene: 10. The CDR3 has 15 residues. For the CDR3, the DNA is TGTGCCAGCAGCACCTACAGGGGATCGGGCTATGGCTACACCTTC. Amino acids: CASSTYRGSGYGYTF.